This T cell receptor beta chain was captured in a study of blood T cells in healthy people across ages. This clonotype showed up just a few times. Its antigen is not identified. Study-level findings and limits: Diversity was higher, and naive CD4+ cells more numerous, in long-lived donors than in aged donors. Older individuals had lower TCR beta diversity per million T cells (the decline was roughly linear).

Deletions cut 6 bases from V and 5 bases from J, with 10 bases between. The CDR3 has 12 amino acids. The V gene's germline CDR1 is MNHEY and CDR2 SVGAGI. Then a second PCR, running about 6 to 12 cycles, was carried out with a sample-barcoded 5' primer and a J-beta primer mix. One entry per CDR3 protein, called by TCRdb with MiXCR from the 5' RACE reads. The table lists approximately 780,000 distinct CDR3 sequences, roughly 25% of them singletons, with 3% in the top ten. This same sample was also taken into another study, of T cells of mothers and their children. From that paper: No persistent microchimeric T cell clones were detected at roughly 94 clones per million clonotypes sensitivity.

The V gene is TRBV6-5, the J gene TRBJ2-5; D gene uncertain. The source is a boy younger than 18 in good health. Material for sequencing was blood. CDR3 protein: CASRSSGETQYF. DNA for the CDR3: TGTGCCAGCAGGTCGTCGGGCGAGACCCAGTACTTC.